These T cell receptor beta chains were read from a single sample in a study of cytomegalovirus exposure and HLA in healthy donors. Only in-frame clones appear in the TCRdb table, and some are missing; sequencing was by immunoSEQ multiplex PCR. In the table there are 85,000 to 120,000 clones, 88% of which are singletons. The sample comprised PBMCs. The source is a woman aged 18-35 years in good health and CMV-seropositive. Each CDR3 is given with its conserved first and last residue. D genes are given only for firm matches. Size tells how often a clone was seen (once, few, many) or the class of an expanded clone, and some rows leave it out.

abundance	d_gene	v_gene	j_gene	CDR3nt	CDR3aa
NA	NA	TRBV16	TRBJ1-2	TGTGCCAGCAGCCTTACCTTTAATCGGGCAGGAACGGGAGGCTACACCTTC	CASSLTFNRAGTGGYTF
NA	NA	TRBV6-1	TRBJ1-2	TGTGCCAGCAGTGAATTGTTTTTTTTGTCTTCTTCGTTAGGCTACACCTTC	CASSELFFLSSSLGYTF
NA	TRBD1	TRBV6-1	TRBJ1-1	TGTGCCAGCAGAGGGACAGGGATGAGCACTGAAGCTTTCTTT	CASRGTGMSTEAFF
once	TRBD1	TRBV18	TRBJ1-3	TGTGCCAGCTGTACGGACAGGGAGTCTGGAAACACCATATATTTT	CASCTDRESGNTIYF
NA	NA	TRBV27	TRBJ2-2	TGTGCCAGCAGTTTAGCGGGGTTGAACACCGGGGAGCTGTTTTTT	CASSLAGLNTGELFF
NA	NA	TRBV7-2	TRBJ2-5	TGTGCCAGCAGCTACGGTCTGTACCAAGAGACCCAGTACTTC	CASSYGLYQETQYF
NA	NA	TRBV6-5	TRBJ2-7	TGTGCCAGCAGCCATCTGGACACCTCCTACGAGCAGTACTTC	CASSHLDTSYEQYF
NA	NA	TRBV6-1	TRBJ1-2	TGTGCCACTATGGGAACAGGGTCCTATGGCTACACCTTC	CATMGTGSYGYTF
NA	TRBD1	TRBV5-6	TRBJ1-5	TGTGCCAGCAGCATATCGACAGGGATGGGAAATCAGCCCCAGCATTTT	CASSISTGMGNQPQHF
NA	NA	TRBV11-2	TRBJ2-5	TGTGCCAGCAGCTTAGTTATACAAGAGACCCAGTACTTC	CASSLVIQETQYF
once	TRBD1	TRBV9	TRBJ1-4	TGTGCCAGCAGCCCAGGGGGCGCGTATGAAAAACTGTTTTTT	CASSPGGAYEKLFF
NA	NA	TRBV9	TRBJ2-5	TGTGCCAGCACCTCAGGAGGACGGGGGGCCGGGGAGAGCCAGTACTTC	CASTSGGRGAGESQYF
NA	NA	TRBV7-9	TRBJ2-7	TGTGCCAGCAGCTTAATCAGGGGACCCTACGAGCAGTACTTC	CASSLIRGPYEQYF
NA	NA	TRBV27	TRBJ1-5	TGTGCCAGCAGCCCTAAAGGGTCGGGGTGGCAGCCCCAGCATTTT	CASSPKGSGWQPQHF
NA	NA	TRBV7-8	TRBJ1-2	TGTGCCAGCAGCACCGGAGGAGGCTACACCTTC	CASSTGGGYTF
NA	TRBD1	TRBV28	TRBJ1-2	TGTGCCAGCAGTATATTACAGGGGAGAGGCTACACCTTC	CASSILQGRGYTF
NA	TRBD1	TRBV15	TRBJ2-7	TGTGCCACCAGCAGGGACAGGGGAAGTGGGTACGAGCAGTACTTC	CATSRDRGSGYEQYF
NA	NA	TRBV11-2	TRBJ2-3	TGTGCCAGCAGCCGGGAGCCCACAGATACGCAGTATTTT	CASSREPTDTQYF
NA	NA	TRBV6-5	TRBJ2-6	TGTGCCAGCAGTCCACTCTCTGGGGCCAACGTCCTGACTTTC	CASSPLSGANVLTF
NA	NA	TRBV2	TRBJ1-6	TGTGCCAGCCGAGAGGGAGGTAATTCACCCCTCCACTTT	CASREGGNSPLHF
NA	TRBD1	TRBV5-1	TRBJ2-5	TGCGCCAGCAGCACCAGGGGGCCCTCCCAAGAGACCCAGTACTTC	CASSTRGPSQETQYF
NA	NA	TRBV7-6	TRBJ2-3	TGTGCCAGCAGCTTAGATACAGGTTCCGGCACAGATACGCAGTATTTT	CASSLDTGSGTDTQYF
NA	NA	TRBV7-2	TRBJ2-5	TGTGCCAGCAGCTTACGACGGGGGGCCCAAGAGACCCAGTACTTC	CASSLRRGAQETQYF
NA	NA	TRBV19	TRBJ2-7	TGTGCCAGTAGTATAGGTGCGACCTACGAGCAGTACTTC	CASSIGATYEQYF
NA	NA	TRBV5-4	TRBJ2-2	TGTGCCAGCAGCCAACCGGGTCCGAACACCGGGGAGCTGTTTTTT	CASSQPGPNTGELFF
NA	NA	TRBV4-1	TRBJ1-5	TGCGCCAGCAGCCAAGGGGCGGGGACTCGCAATCAGCCCCAGCATTTT	CASSQGAGTRNQPQHF
NA	TRBD1	TRBV19	TRBJ1-4	TGTGCCAGTAGTGGTGGGACAGGAGTCGTTGGCAGGGAAAAACTGTTTTTT	CASSGGTGVVGREKLFF
NA	TRBD1	TRBV7-6	TRBJ2-5	TGTGCCAGCAGCTTAATATCCACAGGGGGCTTAGAGACCCAGTACTTC	CASSLISTGGLETQYF
NA	NA	TRBV5-1	TRBJ2-4	TGCGCCAGCAGCGGAGGGGAACCCCACCAAGGAAACATTCAGTACTTC	CASSGGEPHQGNIQYF
NA	TRBD2	TRBV27	TRBJ2-5	TGTGCCAGCAGTTTGAGTAGCGGGGGGGTTGGAGAGACCCAGTACTTC	CASSLSSGGVGETQYF
once	TRBD2	TRBV9	TRBJ2-1	TGTGCCAGCAGCGCCGGACTAGCGGGGGGATACAATGAGCAGTTCTTC	CASSAGLAGGYNEQFF
NA	NA	TRBV5-1	TRBJ2-3	TGCGCCAGCAGCCGGGGGACAGCAGATACGCAGTATTTT	CASSRGTADTQYF
once	TRBD2	TRBV6-1	TRBJ2-5	TGTGCCAGCAGTGAAGTAATAGGACTAGCGGTCCAAGAGACCCAGTACTTC	CASSEVIGLAVQETQYF
once	NA	TRBV7-2	TRBJ1-4	TGTGCCAGCAGCTTAGGGGGGGGAACTAATGAAAAACTGTTTTTT	CASSLGGGTNEKLFF
NA	TRBD1	TRBV10-2	TRBJ1-5	TGCGCCAGCAAACTTGGGACAGGGGACAATCAGCCCCAGCATTTT	CASKLGTGDNQPQHF
NA	TRBD2	TRBV4-1	TRBJ2-3	TGCGCCAGCAGCCAAGAAGTACTAGCGTTAGCAGATACGCAGTATTTT	CASSQEVLALADTQYF
NA	TRBD2	TRBV2	TRBJ2-3	TGTGCCAGCAGTGAAGCGCCGACTAGCGGCGATACGCAGTATTTT	CASSEAPTSGDTQYF
once	NA	TRBV7-9	TRBJ1-2	TGTGCCAGCACCCGGGACACCCTAGGAGGCTACACCTTC	CASTRDTLGGYTF
NA	NA	TRBV28	TRBJ1-5	TGTGCCAGCAGTTTAGCGCGGGGACGGTTGAATCAGCCCCAGCATTTT	CASSLARGRLNQPQHF
NA	TRBD1	TRBV6-1	TRBJ1-1	TGTGCCAGCAGATGGGACAGGGGCTTAGCTTTCTTT	CASRWDRGLAFF
few	NA	TRBV7-8	TRBJ1-1	TGTGCCAGCAGCATACGAATAGATACTGAAGCTTTCTTT	CASSIRIDTEAFF
few	NA	TRBV19	TRBJ1-6	TGTGCCAGTAGGGTCGGGGTCTATAATTCACCCCTCCACTTT	CASRVGVYNSPLHF
NA	NA	TRBV15	TRBJ2-3	TGTGCCACCAGCAGAGGAATGGGGTTGACGGTCAACGGGGGGCGGATAGATACGCAGTATTTT	CATSRGMGLTVNGGRIDTQYF
NA	TRBD2	TRBV18	TRBJ2-3	TGTGCCAGCTCACGGGGGACTAGATACACAGATACGCAGTATTTT	CASSRGTRYTDTQYF
NA	NA	TRBV18	TRBJ2-1	TGTGCCAGCTCACCAGACAGCCCAGTGGAGCAGTTCTTC	CASSPDSPVEQFF
NA	TRBD2	TRBV5-4	TRBJ2-3	TGTGCCAGCAGCCGTCCCGGGACTAGTACAGATACGCAGTATTTT	CASSRPGTSTDTQYF
NA	NA	TRBV4-3	TRBJ2-3	TGCGCCAGCAGCCAACAAACTGAAGATACGCAGTATTTT	CASSQQTEDTQYF
once	TRBD2	TRBV7-9	TRBJ2-1	TGTGCCAGCAGCCTAGGGGCGGGACTACCATACAATGAGCAGTTCTTC	CASSLGAGLPYNEQFF
NA	TRBD1	TRBV5-4	TRBJ2-6	TGTGCCAGCAGCTTGCCCGGGACAGGGGGTGCTGGGGCCAACGTCCTGACTTTC	CASSLPGTGGAGANVLTF
few	NA	TRBV14	TRBJ2-5	TGTGCCAGCAGCCGCCGCGATCTTCAAGAGACCCAGTACTTC	CASSRRDLQETQYF
many	NA	TRBV27	TRBJ1-1	TGTGCCAGCAGGGACGACTACGGCACGAACACTGAAGCTTTCTTT	CASRDDYGTNTEAFF
NA	NA	TRBV28	TRBJ1-3	TGTGCCAGCAGCCGCAGGGGATCCGGAAACACCATATATTTT	CASSRRGSGNTIYF
NA	NA	TRBV2	TRBJ1-1	TGTGCCAGCAGTGATGGAATCGGGGGGGAAGCTTTCTTT	CASSDGIGGEAFF
NA	NA	TRBV11-2	TRBJ2-2	TGTGCCAGCAGCTTAGGGCTTCCCGGGGAGCTGTTTTTT	CASSLGLPGELFF
NA	TRBD1	TRBV11-3	TRBJ2-7	TGTGCCAGCAGCTTAAGACAGGGCGGCGAGCAGTACTTC	CASSLRQGGEQYF